This is a list of T cell receptor beta chains from one sample in a study of technical replicates of blood from four donors. The data were produced by immunoSEQ multiplex PCR, yet TCRdb's version contains in-frame clones alone and is incomplete. The sample yields tens of thousands of clones, about nine tenths seen once. The sequencing input was T cells isolated from PBMCs. The receptors stem from a human donor in good health. Each CDR3 is given with its conserved first and last residue. D genes are given only for firm matches. Expanded clones get a size class; other rows say once, few or many, or leave the size out.

V	J	size	D	CDR3	DNA
TRBV5-1	TRBJ2-7	NA	TRBD2	CASSLVPSGLEQYF	TGCGCCAGCAGCTTGGTACCTAGCGGGTTGGAGCAGTACTTC
TRBV4-1	TRBJ2-2	NA	NA	CASSQPFPGELFF	TGCGCCAGCAGCCAACCGTTCCCCGGGGAGCTGTTTTTT
TRBV7-8	TRBJ2-5	NA	NA	CASSLARGHLTQEYF	TGTGCCAGCAGCTTAGCTCGGGGACACCTAACCCAGGAATACTTC
TRBV6-6	TRBJ1-3	NA	NA	CASSYSSGVQNTIYF	TGTGCCAGCAGCTATTCGTCAGGGGTGCAAAACACCATATATTTT
TRBV6-5	TRBJ2-3	NA	NA	CASSYRSRTHTDTQYF	TGTGCCAGCAGTTACCGGAGTCGTACCCACACAGATACGCAGTATTTT
TRBV6-6	TRBJ1-1	NA	TRBD1	CASSTTGGRDTEAFF	TGTGCCAGCAGTACCACAGGGGGTAGGGACACTGAAGCTTTCTTT
TRBV28	TRBJ1-5	NA	TRBD1	CASSLRTGATWTQHF	TGTGCCAGCAGTTTACGGACAGGGGCCACATGGACCCAGCATTTT
TRBV13	TRBJ2-3	NA	TRBD1	CASSWDRVYTDTQYF	TGTGCCAGCAGCTGGGACAGGGTTTACACAGATACGCAGTATTTT
TRBV5-1	TRBJ2-4	NA	NA	CASSLRQGRDIQYF	TGCGCCAGCAGCTTGAGGCAGGGGAGGGACATTCAGTACTTC
TRBV5-1	TRBJ2-2	NA	TRBD2	CASSWFPGSGGYTGELFF	TGCGCCAGCAGCTGGTTCCCGGGAAGCGGGGGATACACCGGGGAGCTGTTTTTT
TRBV7-2	TRBJ2-7	NA	NA	CASSLFLGPYEQYF	TGTGCCAGCAGCTTATTTCTTGGGCCCTACGAGCAGTACTTC
TRBV28	TRBJ2-7	NA	TRBD2	CASSPLAGKSYEQYF	TGTGCCAGCAGTCCCCTAGCGGGAAAATCCTACGAGCAGTACTTC
TRBV19	TRBJ2-7	NA	NA	CASSVRIIGGEQYF	TGTGCCAGTAGTGTGAGGATTATTGGAGGCGAGCAGTACTTC
TRBV5-1	TRBJ2-3	NA	TRBD2	CASSFKGLAGGIPTDTQYF	TGCGCCAGCAGCTTCAAAGGACTAGCGGGGGGAATTCCCACAGATACGCAGTATTTT
TRBV6-5	TRBJ2-5	NA	NA	CASSYTRTAQETQYF	TGTGCCAGCAGTTACACAAGAACAGCCCAAGAGACCCAGTACTTC
TRBV9	TRBJ2-3	NA	TRBD1	CASSAGTGGDTQYF	TGTGCCAGCAGCGCCGGGACAGGGGGAGATACGCAGTATTTT
TRBV18	TRBJ1-2	NA	TRBD1	CASSPGQGNYGYTF	TGTGCCAGCTCACCGGGACAGGGCAACTATGGCTACACCTTC
TRBV2	TRBJ2-7	NA	TRBD1	CATRRTGAYEQYF	TGTGCCACCCGCCGGACAGGGGCTTACGAGCAGTACTTC
TRBV7-3	TRBJ2-1	NA	TRBD2	CASSFGTSPLSEQFF	TGTGCCAGCAGCTTCGGGACTAGCCCTTTGAGTGAGCAGTTCTTC
TRBV6-5	TRBJ2-7	NA	TRBD2	CASTRGGLMYEQYF	TGTGCCAGCACCCGGGGGGGACTGATGTACGAGCAGTACTTC
TRBV2	TRBJ1-1	NA	NA	CASSTGFSYTEAFF	TGTGCCAGCAGCACCGGTTTTTCCTACACTGAAGCTTTCTTT
TRBV19	TRBJ2-3	NA	TRBD2	CASSLGGEAQYF	TGTGCCAGTTCCCTGGGGGGGGAGGCGCAGTATTTT
TRBV25-1	TRBJ1-2	NA	TRBD1	CASTQSGTGYYGYTF	TGTGCCAGCACCCAATCCGGGACAGGGTACTATGGCTACACCTTC
TRBV7-8	TRBJ2-2	NA	TRBD2	CASSPNKISGGSGNTGELFF	TGTGCCAGCAGCCCGAACAAAATCAGCGGGGGGTCCGGGAACACCGGGGAGCTGTTTTTT
TRBV5-6	TRBJ1-3	NA	TRBD1	CASTHFGTGSMDTIYF	TGTGCCAGCACCCACTTCGGGACAGGGTCGATGGACACCATATATTTT
TRBV6-5	TRBJ2-3	once	NA	CASNLGNTQYF	TGTGCCAGCAATCTCGGGAATACGCAGTATTTT
TRBV10-3	TRBJ1-2	once	NA	CAISESAGENYGYTF	TGTGCCATCAGTGAGTCAGCCGGGGAGAACTATGGCTACACCTTC
TRBV4-1	TRBJ2-7	NA	NA	CASSQDTGFEQYF	TGCGCCAGCAGCCAAGATACCGGTTTCGAGCAGTACTTC
TRBV25-1	TRBJ2-7	NA	NA	CASSSIYEQYF	TGTGCCAGCAGTTCCATCTACGAGCAGTACTTC
TRBV12-5	TRBJ2-5	once	TRBD2	CASGPRGGLAGIETQYF	TGTGCTAGTGGTCCCCGTGGGGGACTAGCGGGGATCGAGACCCAGTACTTC
TRBV7-2	TRBJ2-2	NA	TRBD2	CASSSGLAGPPRGELFF	TGTGCCAGCAGCTCGGGACTAGCGGGGCCTCCGAGGGGGGAGCTGTTTTTT
TRBV28	TRBJ2-7	once	NA	CASISGQGGLYEQYF	TGTGCCAGCATTTCCGGGCAGGGCGGCCTCTACGAGCAGTACTTC
TRBV10-3	TRBJ2-5	NA	NA	CAISAAPGTLGETQYF	TGTGCCATCAGCGCTGCCCCCGGGACTTTAGGAGAGACCCAGTACTTC
TRBV19	TRBJ2-7	NA	NA	CASSLFITGTYEQYF	TGTGCCAGTAGCTTATTCATTACAGGGACCTACGAGCAGTACTTC
TRBV28	TRBJ1-2	NA	TRBD1	CASSHRGHTF	TGTGCCAGCAGTCACAGGGGGCATACCTTC
TRBV30	TRBJ2-5	NA	NA	CAWSVIGVGQETQYF	TGTGCCTGGAGTGTAATAGGGGTGGGGCAAGAGACCCAGTACTTC
TRBV28	TRBJ2-1	NA	TRBD2	CASLTSGSYNEQFF	TGTGCCAGCCTCACTAGCGGATCCTACAATGAGCAGTTCTTC
TRBV11-2	TRBJ2-3	NA	TRBD2	CASSLGTLAGEGDTQYF	TGTGCCAGCAGCTTAGGCACACTAGCGGGAGAGGGAGATACGCAGTATTTT
TRBV5-6	TRBJ1-5	NA	TRBD1	CASSFRRDRGRQPQHF	TGTGCCAGCAGCTTTCGCCGGGACAGGGGGCGTCAGCCCCAGCATTTT
TRBV5-6	TRBJ2-7	NA	NA	CASSLVGRGSYEQYF	TGTGCCAGCAGCTTGGTTGGCAGGGGCTCCTACGAGCAGTACTTC
TRBV6-1	TRBJ2-3	NA	NA	CASSEGGGATQYF	TGTGCCAGCAGTGAAGGTGGGGGGGCTACGCAGTATTTT
TRBV14	TRBJ2-2	once	TRBD2	CASSRLLAGVTGELFF	TGTGCCAGCAGCCGATTACTAGCGGGAGTTACCGGGGAGCTGTTTTTT
TRBV30	TRBJ2-5	NA	NA	CAWIPDTRETQYF	TGTGCCTGGATTCCGGACACGAGGGAGACCCAGTACTTC
TRBV15	TRBJ1-4	NA	NA	CATSRDLDEKLFF	TGTGCCACCAGCAGAGATCTCGATGAAAAACTGTTTTTT
TRBV18	TRBJ2-7	NA	NA	CASSPSSYEQYF	TGTGCCAGCTCACCGAGCTCCTACGAGCAGTACTTC
TRBV10-1	TRBJ2-1	NA	NA	CASSAGSSDNEQFF	TGCGCCAGCAGCGCCGGTTCTTCGGACAATGAGCAGTTCTTC
TRBV29-1	TRBJ2-1	NA	TRBD1	CSGLRDSYNEQFF	TGCAGCGGTCTCCGGGACAGCTACAATGAGCAGTTCTTC
TRBV15	TRBJ1-1	NA	TRBD1	CATSRHRGTEAFF	TGTGCCACCAGCCGACACAGGGGCACTGAAGCTTTCTTT
TRBV28	TRBJ2-7	once	NA	CASSSPTDTNFPLYEQYF	TGTGCCAGCAGTTCTCCTACAGATACCAACTTTCCCCTCTACGAGCAGTACTTC
TRBV7-9	TRBJ2-3	NA	TRBD2	CATLGLAGGWRTDTQYF	TGTGCCACCTTAGGACTAGCGGGGGGCTGGAGGACAGATACGCAGTATTTT
TRBV5-4	TRBJ1-6	few	TRBD1	CASSLARGQGIHF	TGTGCCAGCAGCTTGGCCCGAGGACAGGGCATCCACTTT
TRBV5-1	TRBJ2-1	NA	NA	CASSSGGDHPIYNEQFF	TGCGCCAGCAGTTCCGGGGGAGACCACCCAATCTACAATGAGCAGTTCTTC
TRBV30	TRBJ2-7	NA	TRBD1	CAWSEGQDHFYEQYF	TGTGCCTGGAGTGAGGGACAGGACCACTTCTACGAGCAGTACTTC